These T cell receptor beta chains were read from a single sample in a study of beta chain features in type 1 diabetes. Some clones are missing from TCRdb's copy, which holds only in-frame ones; the method was immunoSEQ multiplex PCR. The sample has tens of thousands of clones, 65% to 70% seen once; the top ten hold approximately 1.6%. Sequencing used Tregs from blood. The receptors derive from a man aged 30 to 45 with type 1 diabetes. Some clones in this sample may be carry-over from other donors' samples. The CDR3 runs from the conserved cysteine through the conserved F or W. D genes are given only for firm matches. Some rows mark clone size as missing; the rest say once, few, many or name a class of expanded clone.

TRBD1 | TRBJ1-5 | TRBV5-8 | once | CASSRIDRGHQPQHF | TGTGCCAGCAGTCGCATCGACAGGGGGCATCAGCCCCAGCATTTT
NA | TRBJ2-7 | TRBV2 | NA | CASRLTGSSYEQYF | TGTGCCAGCAGGCTAACAGGGAGCTCCTACGAGCAGTACTTC
TRBD2 | TRBJ2-3 | TRBV7-9 | NA | CASSARSLAVTTDTQYF | TGTGCCAGCAGCGCCCGGAGCCTAGCGGTGACCACAGATACGCAGTATTTT
NA | TRBJ2-2 | TRBV5-1 | few | CASSLEALGELFF | TGCGCCAGCAGCTTGGAAGCGTTGGGGGAGCTGTTTTTT
TRBD2 | TRBJ2-1 | TRBV4-3 | NA | CASSRWSSGGAYNEQFF | TGCGCCAGCAGCAGGTGGAGTAGCGGGGGGGCCTACAATGAGCAGTTCTTC
NA | TRBJ2-1 | TRBV28 | NA | CASSFSQGSNEQFF | TGTGCCAGCAGTTTCAGCCAGGGTTCCAATGAGCAGTTCTTC
TRBD2 | TRBJ2-5 | TRBV5-6 | NA | CASSSERGAGETQYF | TGTGCCAGCAGCTCGGAGCGGGGGGCGGGAGAGACCCAGTACTTC
TRBD2 | TRBJ2-1 | TRBV7-9 | few | CASSPPTRTSGLYNEQFF | TGTGCCAGCAGCCCACCGACCCGGACTAGCGGGCTCTACAATGAGCAGTTCTTC
TRBD2 | TRBJ2-1 | TRBV29-1 | NA | CSVPRDYPGLHNEQFF | TGCAGCGTTCCTCGGGACTACCCCGGGTTACACAATGAGCAGTTCTTC
TRBD1 | TRBJ1-3 | TRBV6-6 | few | CASKYRGRRNTIYF | TGTGCCAGCAAGTACAGGGGGCGGAGAAACACCATATATTTT
NA | TRBJ2-7 | TRBV20-1 | NA | CSAERVGEQYF | TGCAGTGCCGAACGGGTGGGCGAGCAGTACTTC
NA | TRBJ2-1 | TRBV6-5 | NA | CASSRGGASYNEQFF | TGTGCCAGCAGCCGTGGGGGGGCCAGTTACAATGAGCAGTTCTTC
TRBD2 | TRBJ2-1 | TRBV9 | few | CASSPRTSGSSYNEQFF | TGTGCCAGCAGCCCAAGGACTAGCGGGTCCTCCTACAATGAGCAGTTCTTC
TRBD1 | TRBJ2-7 | TRBV7-9 | few | CASSPEVGQGDSYEQYF | TGTGCCAGCAGCCCAGAGGTCGGACAGGGCGACTCCTACGAGCAGTACTTC
TRBD1 | TRBJ2-7 | TRBV28 | NA | CATTTGGRYEQYF | TGTGCCACCACGACAGGGGGCCGATACGAGCAGTACTTC